The clone carrying this TCR beta chain has a count of ten or more. Using a J-beta primer mix together with a sample-barcoded 5' primer, a second PCR was run for roughly 6 to 11 cycles. TCRdb re-called the 5' RACE reads through MiXCR, storing one row per CDR3 protein. The table shows a few hundred thousand distinct CDR3 sequences, with roughly 27% occurring only once. This sample stems from a study of blood T cells in healthy people across ages. CDR1 SQVTM and CDR2 ANQGSEA come from the germline V gene. The V and J ends lost 3 bases and 7 bases respectively, with 13 bases between them. CDR3 length equals 13 residues.

V gene TRBV29-1 combines with J gene TRBJ1-5; the D gene is possibly TRBD1 (5 bases). The sample consisted of blood. This clonotype originated in a woman in her seventies in good health. The CDR3 spells CSVESGSGQPQHF. The DNA for the CDR3 is TGCAGCGTTGAGTCGGGTTCAGGGCAGCCCCAGCATTTT.